What follows is one TCR beta chain and its context. Its antigen is not known. This entry belongs to a study of T cells in Graves' hyperthyroidism and ophthalmopathy. Clinicians diagnosed patients from clinical symptoms, serum thyroxine and TRAb, thyroid ultrasound and orbital computed tomography. PBMCs stemmed from around 10 ml fresh peripheral blood. The germline V gene encodes CDR1 SGHTA and CDR2 FQGNSA. The CDR3 length is 15 residues. V lost 4 bases, J lost 2 bases, and 14 bases lay in between. Findings of the study overall: A model built on 13 V-J features separated ophthalmopathy from stable hyperthyroidism.

Template material for amplifying TCR beta CDR3 regions consisted of RNA transcripts. With the HTBI primer set, the TCR CDR3 went through a first round of RT-PCR. TCRdb recomputed calls from the multiplex PCR reads with MiXCR, one row per CDR3 protein. The table has 300,000 to 400,000 distinct CDR3 sequences, approximately 13% seen once. The sample was blood. This rearrangement joins TRBV7-2 to TRBJ1-1; perhaps TRBD1 as D (5 bases). The receptor was derived from a woman in her twenties or thirties with Graves' hyperthyroidism. The CDR3 bases are TGTGCCAGCAGCTCTGTATTCAGGGAAAACACTGAAGCTTTCTTT. Amino acid sequence: CASSSVFRENTEAFF.